The source of this T cell receptor (beta chain) is a study of T cell changes during pregnancy in multiple sclerosis. This table comes from immunoSEQ multiplex PCR, and its TCRdb copy is limited to in-frame clones, with some not included. The table has tens of thousands of clones, more than 90% seen once; the top ten hold approximately 1.1%. Per germline, CDR1 SGHDN and CDR2 FVKESK. CDR3 size: 14 residues. The V gene lost 0 bases and the J gene lost 6 bases, with 6 bases spanning the gap. The source material was peripheral blood, sampled in the third trimester of pregnancy. This rearrangement joins TRBV14 to TRBJ1-6, with D possibly TRBD1 on 6 matching bases. The origin of this receptor is a female donor with multiple sclerosis, enrolled in a pregnancy study. CDR3 in DNA: TGTGCCAGCAGCCAAGACAGGGGTAATTCACCCCTCCACTTT. Protein sequence: CASSQDRGNSPLHF.